This T cell receptor (beta chain) was found in a study of shared clonotypes between healthy human individuals. Each sample came from a Caucasian adult donor living in Nashville, Tennessee. As to this clone: Antigen specificity is unknown.

Sequencing was performed with immunoSEQ multiplex PCR; in TCRdb, only in-frame clones are kept and a portion is missing. The sample lists some 1,400,000 clones; more than 95% were seen once. Germline CDR1 is LNHNV and CDR2 is YYDKDF (reference sequence). J was trimmed by 5 bases and V by 0 bases; bases with no gene match: 10. The CDR3 loop spans 19 amino acids. Overall study findings and caveats: With a handful of donors compared, approximately 5.5% of naive CD4 clonotypes were shared.

The TCR originated in a young man in good health. The V gene is TRBV15, the J gene TRBJ2-2, with TRBD2 matching 12 bases. The sequencing sample was made of naive CD4+ T cells sorted from blood. Subset noted: CD45RA+ positively selected. The CDR3 is CATSRDRPLAGGPTGELFF. CDR3 coding DNA: TGTGCCACCAGCAGAGATCGCCCTCTAGCGGGAGGGCCAACCGGGGAGCTGTTTTTT.